A selection of T cell receptor beta chains follows, all from one sample in a study of blood T cells in healthy people across ages. TCRdb itself ran the 5' RACE reads through MiXCR, one entry per CDR3 protein. The data contain 1,800,000 or so distinct CDR3 sequences, 39% of them singletons. Specimen: blood. Receptors were obtained from a human donor in good health. The CDR3 runs from the conserved cysteine through the conserved F or W. A D gene is named only where the DNA matches it firmly. Clone size, where shown, is once, few, many, or a class for clones that have expanded.

j_call d_call v_call clone_size cdr3_aa cdr3_nt
TRBJ2-5 - TRBV12-3/TRBV12-4 - CASSHLSYQETQYF TGTGCCAGCAGCCATCTCTCGTACCAAGAGACCCAGTACTTC
TRBJ2-1 - TRBV7-9 - CASSRKLDGYNERFF TGTGCCAGCAGCCGCAAACTGGACGGTTACAATGAGCGGTTCTTC
TRBJ2-7 TRBD1 TRBV12-3/TRBV12-4 - CASIPDRGFLHEQYF TGTGCCAGCATCCCGGACAGGGGCTTTCTCCACGAGCAGTACTTC
TRBJ2-5 TRBD2 TRBV7-3 - CASSSGLAGYKNEQYF TGTGCCAGCAGCTCCGGACTAGCGGGGTACAAGAATGAGCAGTACTTC
TRBJ2-6 - TRBV9 few CASSPTVRTNSGANVLTF TGTGCCAGCAGCCCCACAGTGCGAACTAACTCTGGGGCCAACGTCCTGACTTTC
TRBJ2-1 - TRBV11-2 - CASSSGGDNEQFF TGTGCCAGCAGCTCGGGCGGGGACAATGAGCAGTTCTTC
TRBJ1-5 - TRBV7-2 few CASSLKGGVGNQPQHF TGTGCCAGCAGCTTAAAGGGGGGGGTAGGAAATCAGCCCCAGCATTTT
TRBJ2-5 - TRBV13 few CASSWVKETQYF TGTGCCAGCAGCTGGGTAAAGGAGACCCAGTACTTC
TRBJ2-3 - TRBV12-3/TRBV12-4 - CASSDRTTDTQYF TGTGCCAGCTCAGACAGGACCACAGATACGCAGTATTTT
TRBJ2-3 - TRBV3-1 - CASSSTALGDTQYF TGTGCCAGCAGCTCAACCGCCCTGGGAGATACGCAGTATTTT